Listed below are T cell receptor beta chains from one sample, sequenced in a study of shared clonotypes between healthy human individuals. Only in-frame clones appear in the TCRdb table, and some are missing; sequencing was by immunoSEQ multiplex PCR. The table shows 2 million to 3 million clones, with 93% occurring only once. Sequencing used naive CD4+ T cells from PBMCs. The receptors here all came from a man between 18 and 29 years old in good health. Some clones in this sample may be carry-over from other donors' samples. Each CDR3 is given with its conserved first and last residue. D genes are given only for firm matches. The listing skips clone size in some rows; elsewhere it reads once, few, many or a size class.

d_gene	v_gene	abundance	j_gene	CDR3nt	CDR3aa
.	TRBV27	.	TRBJ2-3	TGTGCCAGCAGTACCCGGGCCAAGAGGGCCCCCACAGATACGCAGTATTTT	CASSTRAKRAPTDTQYF
.	TRBV11-2	.	TRBJ1-2	TGTGCCAGCAGCTTAGCCGGGGGCTTGGGTGGCTACACCTTC	CASSLAGGLGGYTF
.	TRBV5-6	.	TRBJ2-7	TGTGCCAGCAGCCGTGGGCGGCAGGGGATACGCGAGCAGTACTTC	CASSRGRQGIREQYF
.	TRBV18	.	TRBJ1-2	TGTGCCAGCTCACCACGTATACTCCGAGTTTCGGACTATGGCTACACCTTC	CASSPRILRVSDYGYTF
.	TRBV15	.	TRBJ1-1	TGTGCCACCAGCAGCCGGGTTGAAGCTTTCTTT	CATSSRVEAFF
TRBD1	TRBV6-6	.	TRBJ2-7	TGTGCCAGCCGGGACAGGGGCTACGAGCAGTACTTC	CASRDRGYEQYF
TRBD2	TRBV11-2	once	TRBJ2-7	TGTGCCAGCAGGCCGAATTCCGGGACTAGAAACGAGCAGTACTTC	CASRPNSGTRNEQYF
.	TRBV2	.	TRBJ2-7	TGTGCCAGCCAACCGGGACCCATGGCCTACGAGCAGTACTTC	CASQPGPMAYEQYF
TRBD1	TRBV7-3	.	TRBJ1-2	TGTGCCACCTCCCCCACAGGGGGTCCCTATGGCTACACCTTC	CATSPTGGPYGYTF
TRBD1	TRBV5-1	.	TRBJ2-7	TGCGCCAGCAGCGGAACGGGACAGATTTTGGGGGAGCAGTACTTC	CASSGTGQILGEQYF
.	TRBV5-1	.	TRBJ1-4	TGCGCCAGCAGCAGAGCCGGGTCGCCGGGCGAAAAACTGTTTTTT	CASSRAGSPGEKLFF
TRBD1	TRBV30	.	TRBJ2-7	TGTGCCTGGAACCTCGGGACAGGGGGCATGGACGAGCAGTACTTC	CAWNLGTGGMDEQYF
.	TRBV5-1	.	TRBJ2-3	TGCGCCAGCAGCCTTCGCTCAATCTCAGGTGGCACAGATACGCAGTATTTT	CASSLRSISGGTDTQYF
.	TRBV2	.	TRBJ2-7	TGTGCCAGCAACGTGTTGGGAATGGGGTACGAGCAGTACTTC	CASNVLGMGYEQYF
.	TRBV11-3	.	TRBJ2-7	TGTGCCAGCAGCTTAGATAGGATAGCGGCCAGCTCCTACGAGCAGTACTTC	CASSLDRIAASSYEQYF
.	TRBV6-1	.	TRBJ2-7	TGTGCTGCACGGCGGGTAGACGAGCAGTACTTC	CAARRVDEQYF
TRBD1	TRBV9	.	TRBJ2-1	TGTGCCAGCAGCGTACGGGACAGGGTCGGCGATGAGCAGTTCTTC	CASSVRDRVGDEQFF
TRBD2	TRBV30	.	TRBJ2-2	TGTGCCTGGAGTCTCTCGGGGACTAGCGGGACTTGGGGGCGCGACACCGGGGAGCTGTTTTTT	CAWSLSGTSGTWGRDTGELFF